The 12 T cell receptor beta chains reported below all come from one sample, sequenced in a study of monozygotic twins with inflammatory bowel disease. Using the 5' RACE reads, TCRdb records one entry per CDR3 protein without DNA. The sample has some 200,000 distinct CDR3 sequences; the top ten hold approximately 1.6%. The sample consisted of blood. The receptors stem from a human donor with ulcerative colitis or Crohn's disease, or a healthy co-twin of an affected twin (not recorded which).

V gene TRBV5-1 combines with J gene TRBJ2-7. Germline CDR1 is SGHRS and CDR2 is YFSETQ. The CDR3 is 13 residues long. The CDR3: CASSLDAIYEQYF.

V and J are TRBV4-1 and TRBJ2-4; TCRdb's D gene call, TRBD2, goes unchecked for lack of DNA. The CDR3 covers 17 residues. The germline V gene has CDR1 MGHRA and CDR2 YSYEKL. The CDR3 region is CASSQNGPSGDKNIQYF.

The chain has TRBV5-1 and TRBJ2-7; TCRdb's D gene call, TRBD1, goes unchecked for lack of DNA. Per the germline V gene, CDR1 is SGHRS and CDR2 is YFSETQ. CDR3 size: 16 residues. CDR3 protein: CASSSGDTTLHYEQYF. The full variable domain, its missing parts supplied by reference TRBV5-1 and TRBJ2-7, is KAGVTQTPRYLIKTRGQQVTLSCSPISGHRSVSWYQQTPGQGLQFLFEYFSETQRNKGNFPGRFSGRQFSNSRSEMNVSTLELGDSALYLCASSSGDTTLHYEQYFGPGTRLTVT.

The V and J genes are TRBV3-1 and TRBJ2-1; TCRdb names TRBD2, which stays unverified in the absence of DNA. This CDR3 comprises 16 residues. Germline-derived CDR1 and CDR2 are LGHDT and YNNKEL (reference sequence). The CDR3 region is CASSQDGPSSYNEQFF.

This chain connects TRBV20-1 to TRBJ1-3; TCRdb returns TRBD1, unconfirmable since there is no DNA. The V gene's germline CDR1 is DFQATT and CDR2 SNEGSKA (reference sequence). CDR3 length equals 16 residues. CDR3 sequence reads: CSARAGEDWAGNTIYF.

Here the CDR3 reads CASSVPQGAALAKNIQYF. The chain carries TRBV6-1 and TRBJ2-4; TCRdb indicates TRBD1, and absent DNA this call remains unverified. CDR3 size: 18 residues. Germline V gene sequence: CDR1 MNHNS, CDR2 SASEGT.

The chain combines TRBV4-1 with TRBJ1-5; with no DNA, the TCRdb D assignment of TRBD1 cannot be verified. Germline V gene lookup returns CDR1 MGHRA and CDR2 YSYEKL. The CDR3 covers 15 residues. CDR3 protein: CASSPHGTGDQPQHF.

The chain employs TRBV5-1 and TRBJ2-7; TCRdb calls TRBD1, which cannot be checked without DNA. The CDR3 contains 14 residues. Germline CDR1 and CDR2: SGHRS and YFSETQ. The CDR3: CASSLAAGGDQQYF. The full variable domain, completed using reference TRBV5-1 and TRBJ2-7, is KAGVTQTPRYLIKTRGQQVTLSCSPISGHRSVSWYQQTPGQGLQFLFEYFSETQRNKGNFPGRFSGRQFSNSRSEMNVSTLELGDSALYLCASSLAAGGDQQYFGPGTRLTVT.

The rearrangement links TRBV19 to TRBJ2-1; TCRdb gives TRBD2 as the D gene, but with no DNA this cannot be confirmed. The CDR3 has 16 residues. Germline CDR1 is LNHDA and CDR2 is SQIVND (reference sequence). The CDR3 spells CASKARKEPNYNEQFF.

V gene TRBV7-8 combines with J gene TRBJ2-1; TCRdb proposes TRBD1, but this gene call is untestable without DNA. CDR3 length equals 12 residues. Germline V gene sequence: CDR1 SGHVS, CDR2 FQNEAQ. The CDR3 loop is CASRDRDNEQFF.

The V call is TRBV11-2, the J call TRBJ2-1; the D call from TCRdb, TRBD1, cannot be confirmed without DNA. Germline CDR1 SGHAT, CDR2 FQNNGV. This CDR3 contains 14 residues. The CDR3 sequence: CASSLDPGANEQFF. The full variable domain, its missing parts supplied by reference TRBV11-2 and TRBJ2-1, is EAGVAQSPRYKIIEKRQSVAFWCNPISGHATLYWYQQILGQGPKLLIQFQNNGVVDDSQLPKDRFSAERLKGVDSTLKIQPAKLEDSAVYLCASSLDPGANEQFFGPGTRLTVL.

The chain recombines TRBV7-2 with TRBJ1-2; TCRdb's D call, TRBD1, is unchecked because there is no DNA. Germline CDR1 reads SGHTA; CDR2 reads FQGNSA. There are 13 residues in the CDR3. This CDR3 is CASSRRGNYGYTF.